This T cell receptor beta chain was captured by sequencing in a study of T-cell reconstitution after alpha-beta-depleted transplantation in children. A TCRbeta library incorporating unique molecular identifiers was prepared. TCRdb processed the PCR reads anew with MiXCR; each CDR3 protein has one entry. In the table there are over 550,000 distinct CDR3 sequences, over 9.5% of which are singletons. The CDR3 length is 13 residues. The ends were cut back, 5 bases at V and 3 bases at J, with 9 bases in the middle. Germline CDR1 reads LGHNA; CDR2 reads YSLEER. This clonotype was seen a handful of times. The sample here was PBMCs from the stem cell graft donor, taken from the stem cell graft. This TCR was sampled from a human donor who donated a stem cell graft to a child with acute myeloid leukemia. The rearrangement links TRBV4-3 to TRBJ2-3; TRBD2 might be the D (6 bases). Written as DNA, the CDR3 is TGCGCCAGCAGCTCGGCGGGAACAGATACGCAGTATTTT. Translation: CASSSAGTDTQYF.